Shown below are 21 T cell receptor beta chains from a single sample sequenced in a study of identical twins. TCRdb fed the 5' RACE reads into MiXCR, producing one record per CDR3 protein. The sample has over 550,000 distinct CDR3 sequences, roughly 6.6% seen once. The same sample was also used in a study of yellow fever vaccine responses in identical twins.

The specimen sequenced was PBMCs. These receptors were collected from a woman aged 18-29 years in good health.

Concerning this clonotype itself: Relative to the germline gene, one junction end is altered; a read error may explain this. The V call is TRBV20-1, the J call TRBJ2-1; 13 positions agree with TRBD2. The CDR3 totals 16 residues. Germline CDR1 reads DFQATT; CDR2 reads SNEGSKA (reference sequence). The chain's CDR3 is CCAAGLAGVISNEQFF. CDR3 in DNA: TGCTGTGCTGCTGGACTAGCGGGAGTAATTTCCAATGAGCAGTTCTTC.

The chain joins TRBV7-9 to TRBJ2-2; a possible D gene is TRBD1 (5 bases). Trimming stripped 5 bases from V and 7 bases from J, with 11 bases between. CDR3 size: 13 residues. The germline gives CDR1 SEHNR, CDR2 FQNEAQ (reference sequence). This CDR3 reads CASSSQGGGELFF. CDR3 bases: TGTGCCAGCAGCAGCCAGGGTGGCGGGGAGCTGTTTTTT.

This clonotype was counted only a few times. The chain combines TRBV12-3 or TRBV12-4 with TRBJ2-5, with D possibly matching TRBD2 (6 bases). The CDR3 is 14 amino acids. Between the trimmed V and J ends, which lost 0 bases and 5 bases, there was a span of 10 bases. The CDR3 DNA reads as TGTGCCAGCAGTTTAGCGAACGGAGGGGAGACCCAGTACTTC. Translating it yields CASSLANGGETQYF.

The rearrangement links TRBV5-1 to TRBJ2-5, with D unresolved. The V end was cut by 0 bases, the J end by 3 bases, with 12 bases between. The CDR3 sequence is 15 residues long. Per germline, CDR1 SGHRS and CDR2 YFSETQ. In DNA, the CDR3 is TGCGCCAGCAGCTTGGTGGTCCAAACCAAAGAGACCCAGTACTTC. Amino acid sequence: CASSLVVQTKETQYF.

This clonotype was found many times. The chain combines TRBV12-3 or TRBV12-4 with TRBJ2-1; D is unclear. The CDR3 is 15 amino acids. V was pared by 6 bases and J by 5 bases, with 17 bases between. This CDR3 reads CASSPSRASHNEQFF. The CDR3 nucleotides read TGTGCCAGCAGCCCCTCCCGGGCGTCCCACAATGAGCAGTTCTTC.

The rearrangement uses TRBV12-3 or TRBV12-4 and TRBJ1-5; unclear D gene. The CDR3 consists of 13 residues. The V end lost 6 bases, the J end lost 5 bases, and 11 bases lay between the germline ends. CDR3 loop: CASSLRVDQPQHF. The CDR3 DNA reads TGTGCCAGCAGCCTGCGGGTGGATCAGCCCCAGCATTTT.

This clonotype has ten or more counts. The genes are TRBV12-3 or TRBV12-4 and TRBJ2-1, with TRBD2 identical over 16 bases. The length of the CDR3 is 17 residues. Losses at the gene ends were 5 bases for V and 9 bases for J; bases not matched to a gene: 10. CDR3 coding DNA: TGTGCCAGCAGTCCGCCGGGACTAGCGGGAGGGCGGGGTGAGCAGTTCTTC. Protein sequence: CASSPPGLAGGRGEQFF.

This clonotype was detected many times. V gene TRBV6-2 or TRBV6-3 combines with J gene TRBJ2-7; D is ambiguous. Trimming cost V 2 bases and J 2 bases, with 13 bases left between them. This CDR3 contains 15 residues. Germline V gene lookup returns CDR1 MNHEY and CDR2 SVGEGT. CDR3 amino acids: CASSYLAGAAYEQYF. The CDR3 DNA reads as TGTGCCAGCAGTTACCTCGCCGGCGCAGCCTACGAGCAGTACTTC.

Ten or more counts support this clonotype. The CDR3 bases are TGTGCCAGCAGACCGGGACTAGCGGGAGGGCCGATCAATGAGCAGTTCTTC. Translated: CASRPGLAGGPINEQFF. The genes are TRBV6-1 and TRBJ2-1; 16 positions agree with TRBD2. V shed 6 bases and J 6 bases; nucleotides not matched to a gene: 8. Germline V gene lookup returns CDR1 MNHNS and CDR2 SASEGT. The CDR3 length is 17 residues.

This clonotype was seen only a few times. The V gene is TRBV15, the J gene TRBJ1-1; D unresolved. CDR3 length equals 14 residues. Germline V gives CDR1 LNHNV, CDR2 YYDKDF (reference sequence). V was clipped by 0 bases and J by 2 bases, with 7 bases between them. The CDR3 loop reads CATSRDRDNTEAFF. The CDR3 nucleotides are TGTGCCACCAGCAGAGATAGGGATAACACTGAAGCTTTCTTT.

This clonotype has just a few counts. The genes are TRBV7-7 and TRBJ2-2, with TRBD2 matching 8 bases. Germline lookup yields CDR1 SSHAT and CDR2 FNYEAQ (reference sequence). V was pared by 0 bases and J by 4 bases, with 4 bases of the junction left unmatched. This CDR3 has 16 residues. For the CDR3, the DNA is TGTGCCAGCAGCTTAGCCGGGACTAGTTCCACCGGGGAGCTGTTTTTT. It is translated as CASSLAGTSSTGELFF.

In DNA form, the CDR3 reads TGCAGTGCTTTGGGACAGAGTAATGAAAAACTGTTTTTT. Protein sequence: CSALGQSNEKLFF. The V gene is TRBV20-1, the J gene TRBJ1-4, with 7 bases that match TRBD1. The CDR3 runs 13 residues. V was clipped by 5 bases and J by 4 bases; unmatched bases: 4. CDR1 DFQATT and CDR2 SNEGSKA come from the germline V gene (reference sequence).

This clonotype was recorded a few times. The V gene is TRBV6-1, the J gene TRBJ1-5; D remains ambiguous. The CDR3 loop spans 13 amino acids. Germline CDR1 and CDR2: MNHNS and SASEGT. V was pared by 1 base and J by 16 bases, with 17 bases between. CDR3 bases: TGTGCCAGCAGTGAAGTGCAGATTGCCCCACTACATTTT. Amino acids: CASSEVQIAPLHF.

This chain connects TRBV7-9 to TRBJ2-6, with 9 nucleotides matching TRBD1. CDR1 is SEHNR, CDR2 FQNEAQ, per germline (reference sequence). The CDR3 is made up of 15 amino acids. J lost 13 bases, V lost 5 bases, and 12 bases had no gene match. Here the CDR3 DNA reads TGTGCCAGCAGCCCACCGGGACAGGGACTTTTGGTCCTGACTTTC. Its translation: CASSPPGQGLLVLTF.

This clonotype was detected a few times. The V gene is TRBV28, the J gene TRBJ1-1, with D possibly TRBD1 on 5 matching bases. This CDR3 is built from 14 residues. Trimming left V 7 bases short and J 7 bases short, with 19 bases between. CDR1 and CDR2 from the germline V gene are MDHEN and SYDVKM. CDR3 DNA: TGTGCCAGCACCCTTGGGACGGGTAGAGTTGAAGCTTTCTTT. Amino acids: CASTLGTGRVEAFF.

Many counts were recorded for this clonotype. This chain joins TRBV7-7 and TRBJ2-5, with 8 positions matching TRBD1. Trimming took 5 bases from V and 1 from J; bases not matched to a gene: 6. This CDR3 region has 15 residues. The germline gives CDR1 SSHAT, CDR2 FNYEAQ (reference sequence). The CDR3 sequence is CASSLNRGFQETQYF. The CDR3 DNA follows: TGTGCCAGCAGCCTAAACAGGGGGTTCCAAGAGACCCAGTACTTC.

This clonotype was recorded at least ten times. The chain is built from TRBV12-3 or TRBV12-4 and TRBJ1-6, with D maybe TRBD1 (6 bases). There are 14 residues in the CDR3. Trimming removed 0 bases from V and 10 bases from J, with 10 bases in between. The CDR3 protein is CASSLATGRSPLHF. CDR3 DNA sequence: TGTGCCAGCAGTTTAGCTACAGGGAGATCACCCCTCCACTTT.

This clonotype was seen a handful of times. The chain joins TRBV6-5 to TRBJ1-6; D might be TRBD1 (5 bases). The germline V gene has CDR1 MNHEY and CDR2 SVGAGI. V was trimmed by 4 bases and J by 11 bases, leaving 12 bases between them. The CDR3 totals 13 residues. Here the CDR3 DNA reads TGTGCCAGCAGTTCGGGGGATAGGACACCCCTCCACTTT. Amino acids: CASSSGDRTPLHF.

The J gene is TRBJ2-1, the V gene TRBV4-1; possibly TRBD2 for D (6 bases). Germline-derived CDR1 and CDR2 are MGHRA and YSYEKL. Trimming pared 2 bases from V and 4 bases from J, leaving 15 bases between. This CDR3 is built from 16 residues. The DNA for the CDR3 is TGCGCCAGCAGCCAAAATACACTAGCAGATTACAATGAGCAGTTCTTC. Translation: CASSQNTLADYNEQFF.

This clonotype was observed a handful of times. The V call is TRBV29-1, the J call TRBJ2-2; 8 bases map to TRBD1. Trimming at V came to 6 bases and at J to 1 base, leaving 7 bases not matched to a gene. The CDR3 has 15 amino acids. Per the germline V gene, CDR1 is SQVTM and CDR2 is ANQGSEA. Written as DNA, the CDR3 is TGCAGCGTGGGGACAGGCATAAAGAACACCGGGGAGCTGTTTTTT. Its translation: CSVGTGIKNTGELFF.

At least ten counts were recorded for this clonotype. V gene TRBV29-1 combines with J gene TRBJ2-5; 9 nucleotides match TRBD2. The J segment lost 5 bases and the V segment lost 3 bases, leaving 10 bases of the junction unmatched. Germline CDR1 and CDR2: SQVTM and ANQGSEA. The CDR3 is 15 residues long. For the CDR3, the DNA is TGCAGCGTTGATGGCGAGCGGGAGGTCCGGGAGACCCAGTACTTC. Protein: CSVDGEREVRETQYF.